This T cell receptor (beta chain) was sequenced during a study of cytomegalovirus exposure and HLA in healthy donors. Whole-study results and caveats: Specificity for CMV antigens was confirmed in vitro for a few of the CMV-associated chains.

Germline V lookup: CDR1 ENHRY, CDR2 SYGVKD. Trimming removed 7 bases at V and 5 bases at J, with 12 bases between. The CDR3 covers 13 residues. Use of 60 Vbeta and 13 Jbeta primers characterized the PCR. Clones were read by immunoSEQ multiplex PCR, and TCRdb kept only the in-frame ones, dropping some. Of 85,000 to 130,000 clones in the sample, roughly 9.1% were seen once. Regarding this clone: The antigen is not known.

The receptor was derived from a man in his forties in good health and CMV-seropositive. V gene TRBV10-3 combines with J gene TRBJ2-1, with D possibly TRBD1 on 6 matching bases. The sample was PBMCs. The CDR3: CAITLDRNNEQFF. DNA of the CDR3: TGTGCCATCACCCTGGACAGAAACAATGAGCAGTTCTTC.